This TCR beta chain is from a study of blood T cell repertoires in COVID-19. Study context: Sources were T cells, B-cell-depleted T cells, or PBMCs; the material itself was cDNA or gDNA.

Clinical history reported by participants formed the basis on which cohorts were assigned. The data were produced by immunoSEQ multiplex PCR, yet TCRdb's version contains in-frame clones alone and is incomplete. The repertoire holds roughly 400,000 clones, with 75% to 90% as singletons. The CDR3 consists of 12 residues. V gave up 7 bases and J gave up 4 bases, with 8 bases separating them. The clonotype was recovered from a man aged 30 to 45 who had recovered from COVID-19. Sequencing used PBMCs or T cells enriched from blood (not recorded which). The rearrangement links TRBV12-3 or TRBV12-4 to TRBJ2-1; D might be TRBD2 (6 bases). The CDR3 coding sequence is TGTGCCAGCACGGGGAGGTACAATGAGCAGTTCTTC. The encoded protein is CASTGRYNEQFF.